This is a list of T cell receptor beta chains from one sample in a study of blood T cell repertoires in COVID-19. Using immunoSEQ multiplex PCR, the repertoire was profiled, and TCRdb retains in-frame clones only, with some absent. The sample yields some 200,000 clones, around 86% seen once. Sequenced input: PBMCs or T cells enriched from blood (not recorded which). Receptors were obtained from a young man in a cohort exposed to, infected with or recovered from COVID-19 (not recorded which). Each CDR3 is given with its conserved first and last residue. Size values are once, few and many counts, or a class for expanded clones, and some rows have none.

V: TRBV13; size: -; length: 16; CDR3: CASSLGQPSSGNTIYF
V: TRBV11-2; size: -; length: 13; CDR3: CASSLLASWEQYF
V: TRBV4-3; size: -; length: 16; CDR3: CASSQDVGSGADEQYF
V: TRBV27; size: once; length: 16; CDR3: CASRLDTGAPTDTQYF
V: TRBV19; size: -; length: 15; CDR3: CASSIWDRGSHEQYF
V: TRBV18; size: -; length: 13; CDR3: CASSPGDQETQYF
V: TRBV19; size: -; length: 15; CDR3: CASSIVGGLGTEAFF
V: TRBV29-1; size: -; length: 16; CDR3: CSVGVSEASRNYEQYF
V: TRBV6-5; size: -; length: 16; CDR3: CASSYNSGARKNIQYF
V: TRBV6-2/TRBV6-3; size: -; length: 15; CDR3: CASSYGAGGTYEQYF
V: TRBV9; size: -; length: 14; CDR3: CASSRPPRDSPLHF
V: TRBV19; size: few; length: 14; CDR3: CASSIARYNQPQHF
V: TRBV23-1; size: -; length: 12; CDR3: CASSAGRTEAFF
V: TRBV18; size: -; length: 13; CDR3: CASSLGADQPQHF
V: TRBV11-3; size: -; length: 14; CDR3: CASSRQGAAGELFF
V: TRBV6-4; size: -; length: 15; CDR3: CASSKLAGTGEKLFF
V: TRBV7-9; size: -; length: 13; CDR3: CASSLKGNQPQHF
V: TRBV3-1/TRBV3-2; size: -; length: 19; CDR3: CASSQEGVGQQPLNYGYTF
V: TRBV5-1; size: -; length: 14; CDR3: CASSLGQSYNEQFF
V: TRBV23-1; size: -; length: 15; CDR3: CASNSAGPFNSPLHF
V: TRBV5-1; size: once; length: 13; CDR3: CASRGGKGSPLHF
V: TRBV10-3; size: -; length: 15; CDR3: CAISAQGAEHYEQYF